The 27 T cell receptor beta chains below all came from one sample that was sequenced in a study of shared clonotypes between healthy human individuals. Naive CD8 cells lacked CD45RO, underwent positive selection for CCR7 and left out terminally differentiated effector memory CD45RA+ cells. Clones were read by immunoSEQ multiplex PCR, and TCRdb kept only the in-frame ones, dropping some. The sample lists about 2.1 million clones; just under 95% were seen once. Sequences were obtained from naive CD8+ T cells from PBMCs. These receptors came from a young man in good health. Some clones in this sample may be carry-over from other donors' samples.

The gene calls are TRBV28 and TRBJ2-4; 12 nucleotides line up with TRBD2. CDR1 and CDR2 (germline): MDHEN, SYDVKM. V lost 4 bases and J lost 0; bases outside the gene matches: 13. This CDR3 comprises 20 residues. The CDR3 DNA reads as TGTGCCAGCAGTTCCCGACTAGCGGGAGCTACCTTCCTAGCCAAAAACATTCAGTACTTC. As protein: CASSSRLAGATFLAKNIQYF. Full variable domain (rest looked up from reference TRBV28 and TRBJ2-4): DVKVTQSSRYLVKRTGEKVFLECVQDMDHENMFWYRQDPGLGLRLIYFSYDVKMKEKGDIPEGYSVSREKKERFSLILESASTNQTSMYLCASSSRLAGATFLAKNIQYFGAGTRLSVL.

About this clone itself: The identical CDR3 is also encoded by other nucleotide sequences in the sample. This chain connects TRBV11-2 to TRBJ2-5; 10 positions match TRBD2. Trimming cost V 2 bases and J 5 bases; bases outside gene matches: 5. CDR3 length: 15 residues. Germline loops: CDR1 SGHAT, CDR2 FQNNGV. DNA for the CDR3: TGTGCCAGCAGCTTACTAGCGGGAGTTGAGGAGACCCAGTACTTC. It codes for CASSLLAGVEETQYF.

The chain links TRBV6-5 to TRBJ2-1; D ambiguous. The V gene's germline CDR1 is MNHEY and CDR2 SVGAGI. The germline V and J ends were trimmed by 6 bases and 7 bases, with 16 bases remaining between them. The CDR3 spans 14 residues. In DNA, the CDR3 is TGTGCCAGCAGACCCCGCTCTCCCGGGAATGAGCAGTTCTTC. Its translation: CASRPRSPGNEQFF.

V and J are TRBV2 and TRBJ2-7, with 8 bases lining up with TRBD2. This CDR3 region has 13 residues. The germline CDR1 and CDR2 sequences are SNHLY and FYNNEI. J was trimmed by 4 bases and V by 3 bases; bases with no gene match: 2. CDR3 in DNA: TGTGCCAGCAGTGAGGGCGGGAGGTACGAGCAGTACTTC. Encoded protein: CASSEGGRYEQYF.

This clone has a single count. V and J are TRBV15 and TRBJ1-2, with TRBD1 as a possible D gene (5 bases). Germline CDR1 is LNHNV and CDR2 is YYDKDF (reference sequence). The CDR3 loop spans 15 amino acids. Deletions cut 0 bases from V and 2 bases from J, with 10 bases between. This CDR3 is CATSRDREGNYGYTF. The CDR3 bases are TGTGCCACCAGCAGAGATAGGGAGGGGAACTATGGCTACACCTTC.

Points on this clone: Other DNA sequences within the sample encode an identical CDR3. The chain joins TRBV11-2 to TRBJ2-7; D remains unclear. The CDR3 length is 13 residues. CDR1 is SGHAT, CDR2 FQNNGV, per germline. V was clipped by 0 bases and J by 1 base, with 4 bases between them. CDR3: CASSLDGSYEQYF. The CDR3 region has the DNA TGTGCCAGCAGCTTAGACGGGTCCTACGAGCAGTACTTC.

This clone was detected once. In DNA, the CDR3 is TGTGCCAGCAGCCAAGATGCGGGGACCTACAATGAGCAGTTCTTC. This translates into CASSQDAGTYNEQFF. This chain links TRBV7-3 with TRBJ2-1; the D gene is possibly TRBD2 (6 bases). This CDR3 region has 15 residues. The V end lost 5 bases, the J end lost 2 bases, and 13 bases lay between the germline ends. Germline V CDR1 and CDR2: SGHTA, FQGTGA.

This rearrangement joins TRBV7-3 to TRBJ2-2; a possible D gene is TRBD1 (6 bases). The CDR3 totals 14 residues. Germline V lookup: CDR1 SGHTA, CDR2 FQGTGA. The ends were cut back, 5 bases at V and 7 bases at J, with 14 bases in the middle. The CDR3 coding sequence is TGTGCCAGCAGCGCCCAAGCAGGGGACGGGGAGCTGTTTTTT. Encoded protein: CASSAQAGDGELFF.

This rearrangement joins TRBV29-1 to TRBJ1-2; weak D call: TRBD1 (6 bases). Germline-derived CDR1 and CDR2 are SQVTM and ANQGSEA. The V end lost 5 bases, the J end lost 4 bases, and 14 bases lay between the germline ends. CDR3 length equals 13 residues. The CDR3 is CSVSAGTSYGYTF. The CDR3 DNA reads as TGCAGCGTTAGCGCCGGGACAAGCTATGGCTACACCTTC.

This sequence joins TRBV5-1 and TRBJ2-6; 9 bases agree with TRBD1. Per germline, CDR1 SGHRS and CDR2 YFSETQ. J lost 0 bases, V lost 3 bases, and 4 bases had no gene match. The CDR3 has 17 residues. The CDR3 nucleotides are TGCGCCAGCAGCTGGGACAGGGCGAGCTCTGGGGCCAACGTCCTGACTTTC. The encoded protein is CASSWDRASSGANVLTF.

The chain combines TRBV7-9 with TRBJ2-7; TRBD1 aligns across 8 bases. The CDR3 contains 15 residues. Trimming removed 4 bases from V and 0 bases from J; junction bases left unmatched: 5. Germline CDR1 reads SEHNR; CDR2 reads FQNEAQ (reference sequence). CDR3 bases: TGTGCCAGCAGCTCTCCGGACAGGGACTCCTACGAGCAGTACTTC. This codes for CASSSPDRDSYEQYF.

The chain combines TRBV10-3 with TRBJ1-1, with a possible D match to TRBD1 (5 bases). This CDR3 has 19 amino acids. The germline V and J ends were trimmed by 3 bases and 5 bases, with 28 bases remaining between them. Germline CDR1 is ENHRY and CDR2 is SYGVKD. CDR3 coding DNA: TGTGCCATCAGTGATGGGGGTCGGCCCCAAATTCTGAGGCGGACTGAAGCTTTCTTT. Protein sequence: CAISDGGRPQILRRTEAFF.

The chain has TRBV6-1 and TRBJ2-1; D is uncertain. The CDR3 extends over 13 amino acids. Trimming cost V 4 bases and J 3 bases, with 7 bases left between them. CDR1 is MNHNS, CDR2 SASEGT, per germline. CDR3 sequence: CASSADGYNEQFF. CDR3 nucleotides: TGTGCCAGCAGTGCGGACGGCTACAATGAGCAGTTCTTC.

This chain joins TRBV27 and TRBJ1-4; D is uncertain. The V end was cut by 6 bases, the J end by 6 bases, with 14 bases between. The CDR3 is 14 amino acids. Germline V gene sequence: CDR1 MNHEY, CDR2 SMNVEV (reference sequence). The CDR3 DNA follows: TGTGCCAGCAGCATCTATCGGGAGGATGAAAAACTGTTTTTT. The encoded protein is CASSIYREDEKLFF.

The chain has TRBV6-5 and TRBJ2-1; 8 nucleotides line up with TRBD2. This CDR3 has 16 residues. Trimming took 2 bases from V and 0 from J; bases not matched to a gene: 3. CDR1 is MNHEY and CDR2 is SVGAGI in the germline V gene. For the CDR3, the DNA is TGTGCCAGCAGTTACGTGAGCGGGAGCTCCTACAATGAGCAGTTCTTC. It is translated as CASSYVSGSSYNEQFF.

This chain uses TRBV4-3 with TRBJ2-1, with 11 bases aligning to TRBD2. The trim removed 3 bases at V and 7 bases at J, leaving 5 bases unmatched. The CDR3 consists of 15 residues. Germline loops: CDR1 LGHNA, CDR2 YSLEER. The CDR3 DNA reads as TGCGCCAGCAGCCAGTTAGCGGGAGGGGTTAATGAGCAGTTCTTC. It yields the protein CASSQLAGGVNEQFF.

This clone was counted a single time. The V call is TRBV11-3, the J call TRBJ2-3; a possible D gene is TRBD2 (5 bases). CDR1 SGHNT and CDR2 YENEEA come from the germline V gene. The CDR3 is 14 amino acids. Trimming pared 5 bases from V and 3 bases from J, leaving 12 bases between. CDR3 in DNA: TGTGCCAGCAGCGACCCTAGCAGGACAGATACGCAGTATTTT. This encodes CASSDPSRTDTQYF.

The gene calls are TRBV6-1 and TRBJ2-7, with D unclear. Germline V gene data show CDR1 as MNHNS and CDR2 as SASEGT. The CDR3 runs to 14 residues. V was clipped by 4 bases and J by 4 bases, with 14 bases between them. In DNA form, the CDR3 reads TGTGCCAGCAGTGGGCGGAGATCTGATTACGAGCAGTACTTC. This codes for CASSGRRSDYEQYF.

The chain joins TRBV28 to TRBJ2-7; D may be TRBD2 (6 bases). Trimming stripped 7 bases from V and 1 base from J, with 20 bases between. Germline lookup yields CDR1 MDHEN and CDR2 SYDVKM. This CDR3 spans 16 amino acids. In DNA form, the CDR3 reads TGTGCCAGCACCCCTCGTGGGGGACTGCAATCCTACGAGCAGTACTTC. It is translated as CASTPRGGLQSYEQYF.

The V call is TRBV14, the J call TRBJ2-1; 13 bases line up with TRBD2. This CDR3 is built from 19 residues. Germline CDR1 is SGHDN and CDR2 is FVKESK. V was pared by 4 bases and J by 0 bases, with 9 bases of the junction left unmatched. CDR3 protein: CASSLMGLAGLSSYNEQFF. CDR3 in DNA: TGTGCCAGCAGCCTTATGGGACTAGCGGGACTCTCCTCCTACAATGAGCAGTTCTTC.

The rearrangement links TRBV7-6 to TRBJ1-1, with no clear D. V was clipped by 3 bases and J by 0 bases, with 5 bases between them. The germline gives CDR1 SGHVS, CDR2 FNYEAQ. This CDR3 has 13 amino acids. CDR3 nucleotides: TGTGCCAGCAGCTTCACAGTGAACACTGAAGCTTTCTTT. Protein product: CASSFTVNTEAFF.

This chain links TRBV29-1 with TRBJ2-7; 9 nucleotides align to TRBD2. There are 14 residues in the CDR3. Germline V lookup: CDR1 SQVTM, CDR2 ANQGSEA. Unmatched junction bases numbered 8, after V lost 6 bases and J lost 2 bases. The CDR3 protein is CSVPGASGTYEQYF. DNA for the CDR3: TGCAGCGTGCCCGGGGCTAGCGGGACCTACGAGCAGTACTTC.

This clone appeared once. The chain links TRBV2 to TRBJ2-4; the match to TRBD2 covers 10 bases. The V and J ends lost 6 bases and 5 bases, in that order; junction bases with no gene match: 4. Germline V CDR1 and CDR2: SNHLY, FYNNEI. The CDR3 runs to 14 residues. The CDR3: CASRELAGENIQYF. CDR3 bases: TGTGCCAGCAGGGAGCTAGCGGGAGAAAACATTCAGTACTTC.

V gene TRBV6-5 combines with J gene TRBJ2-5, with 7 nucleotides matching TRBD1. CDR1 is MNHEY and CDR2 is SVGAGI in the germline V gene. With V trimmed by 2 bases and J by 2 bases, 5 bases remained unmatched. The CDR3 runs 15 residues. Written as DNA, the CDR3 is TGTGCCAGCAGTTACCTTAGCAGGGGGCAAGAGACCCAGTACTTC. This sequence encodes CASSYLSRGQETQYF.

V usage is TRBV28 and J usage is TRBJ2-3, with TRBD1 matching 7 bases. The junction had 8 bases not matched to a gene; V was cut back by 3 bases and J by 5 bases. This CDR3 contains 15 residues. From germline, CDR1 is MDHEN and CDR2 SYDVKM. In DNA form, the CDR3 reads TGTGCCAGCAGTTTGTCTGACACAGGGGAAGATACGCAGTATTTT. Translation: CASSLSDTGEDTQYF.

V and J are TRBV4-2 and TRBJ2-5, with 7 bases matching TRBD1. The CDR3 extends over 15 amino acids. Looked up from germline, CDR1 is LGHNA and CDR2 is YNFKEQ. After removal of 5 bases from V and 5 bases from J, the junction contained 11 bases not matched to a gene. This CDR3 is CASSWDMTGLETQYF. CDR3 nucleotide sequence: TGTGCCAGCAGCTGGGATATGACAGGGTTGGAGACCCAGTACTTC.

The chain recombines TRBV5-1 with TRBJ2-1; possibly TRBD2 for D (6 bases). Germline-derived CDR1 and CDR2 are SGHRS and YFSETQ. V was cut by 0 bases and J by 1 base, with 8 bases left in between. CDR3 length equals 15 residues. CDR3 region: CASSLVEGSYNEQFF. DNA of the CDR3: TGCGCCAGCAGCTTGGTGGAGGGTTCCTACAATGAGCAGTTCTTC.